Following are 29 T cell receptor beta chains from one sample sequenced in a study of human T cells and chemical hapten exposure. Time point defined: patch test 1, 2 weeks after DPC sensitization. Stated treatment: therapeutic diphenylcyclopropenone sensitization with weekly scalp DPC. TCRdb used MiXCR to reprocess the RACE reads, holding one entry per CDR3 protein. The sample lists about 49,000 distinct CDR3 sequences; approximately 9.1% were seen once. Source: whole blood, taken in connection with sensitization to the hapten diphenylcyclopropenone (DPC). These receptors all come from a woman aged 45-59 years with alopecia areata. Some clones in this sample may be carry-over from other donors' samples.

This clonotype was seen at least ten times. The chain is built from TRBV7-9 and TRBJ2-1; D perhaps matches TRBD2 (5 bases). The CDR3 extends over 16 amino acids. The V gene lost 2 bases and the J gene lost 1 base, with 12 bases spanning the gap. Germline V gene lookup returns CDR1 SEHNR and CDR2 FQNEAQ (reference sequence). CDR3 sequence reads: CASSLWSSRSYNEQFF. The CDR3 DNA is TGTGCCAGCAGCTTATGGTCTAGCAGGTCCTACAATGAGCAGTTCTTC.

The CDR3 DNA follows: TGCAGTGCTACGGGGAACATCGGAGCCTACGAGCAGTACTTC. Its translation: CSATGNIGAYEQYF. V is TRBV20-1 and J is TRBJ2-7, with a possible D match to TRBD2 (5 bases). The CDR3 totals 14 residues. Germline V gene lookup returns CDR1 DFQATT and CDR2 SNEGSKA (reference sequence). Trimming removed 4 bases at V and 2 bases at J, with 15 bases between.

This clonotype was counted ten times or more. The chain uses TRBV6-5 and TRBJ1-6; 7 bases map to TRBD1. The V and J ends lost 6 bases and 0 bases, in that order; junction bases with no gene match: 11. The CDR3 is 18 amino acids. Germline-derived CDR1 and CDR2 are MNHEY and SVGAGI. The CDR3 DNA follows: TGTGCCAGCAGACCCCGGACAGGACCGTTCTCCTATAATTCACCCCTCCACTTT. It is translated as CASRPRTGPFSYNSPLHF.

The rearrangement links TRBV20-1 to TRBJ1-5, with a weak D call TRBD1 (5 bases). The V end was cut by 5 bases, the J end by 1 base, with 15 bases between. The CDR3 totals 15 residues. The germline CDR1 and CDR2 sequences are DFQATT and SNEGSKA (reference sequence). CDR3 nucleotides: TGCAGTGCTCTCCGCGGGGAGGGGAGCAATCAGCCCCAGCATTTT. It is translated as CSALRGEGSNQPQHF.

The chain employs TRBV4-3 and TRBJ2-1; D gene ambiguous. The V and J ends lost 0 bases and 3 bases respectively, with 12 bases between them. The CDR3 is 16 amino acids. Germline V CDR1 and CDR2: LGHNA, YSLEER. The CDR3 sequence: CASSQDLLYLYNEQFF. The CDR3 DNA follows: TGCGCCAGCAGCCAAGATCTGTTATACCTCTACAATGAGCAGTTCTTC.

Concerning this clonotype itself: Since no conserved phenylalanine or tryptophan closes the CDR3, a read error is the likely cause. This chain joins TRBV9 and TRBJ2-7; D is undetermined. Germline V gene lookup returns CDR1 SGDLS and CDR2 YYNGEE. V lost 0 bases and J 2 bases, leaving 12 bases between the germline ends. CDR3 length: 15 residues. The CDR3: CASSVGPSRTYEQYI. Here the CDR3 DNA reads TGTGCCAGCAGCGTAGGGCCATCGCGGACCTACGAGCAGTACATC.

The chain has TRBV18 and TRBJ2-3, with 7 nucleotides matching TRBD1. The length of the CDR3 is 16 residues. Germline-derived CDR1 and CDR2 are KGHSH and LQKENI. The V and J ends lost 3 bases and 0 bases, in that order; junction bases with no gene match: 6. In nucleotides, the CDR3 is TGTGCCAGCTCACCTCGGGGACAGATTAGCACAGATACGCAGTATTTT. It codes for CASSPRGQISTDTQYF.

In its sample, this clonotype was seen many times. This chain uses TRBV9 with TRBJ2-1; TRBD2 aligns across 7 bases. The CDR3 covers 16 residues. The V gene's germline CDR1 is SGDLS and CDR2 YYNGEE. The ends lost 0 bases at V and 7 bases at J; junction bases unmatched: 10. The CDR3 nucleotides read TGTGCCAGCAGCGTAGTTGAGGGAGGGCCAGGGAATGAGCAGTTCTTC. It encodes CASSVVEGGPGNEQFF.

This clonotype has at least ten counts. The chain joins TRBV5-5 to TRBJ2-4; D is ambiguous. The CDR3 covers 12 residues. Germline V gives CDR1 SGHKS, CDR2 YYEKEE (reference sequence). The V end lost 4 bases, the J end lost 1 base, and 3 bases lay between the germline ends. CDR3 nucleotides: TGTGCCAGCAGCCGCGCCAAAAACATTCAGTACTTC. Translated, it gives CASSRAKNIQYF.

This clonotype was seen repeatedly, ten times or more. The chain joins TRBV9 to TRBJ2-6; D is uncertain. Germline V gene lookup returns CDR1 SGDLS and CDR2 YYNGEE. The CDR3 is 12 residues long. The germline V and J ends were trimmed by 0 bases and 12 bases, with 7 bases remaining between them. This chain's CDR3 is CASSVDQSVLTF. CDR3 bases: TGTGCCAGCAGCGTAGATCAGTCCGTCCTGACTTTC.

The V and J genes are TRBV5-4 and TRBJ2-6; TRBD1 matches 9 bases. The trim removed 4 bases at V and 0 bases at J, leaving 5 bases unmatched. CDR3 size: 17 residues. Germline CDR1 reads SGHNT; CDR2 reads YYREEE (reference sequence). CDR3 sequence: CASSLAGQGSGANVLTF. CDR3 sequence (DNA): TGTGCCAGCAGCCTGGCGGGACAGGGCTCTGGGGCCAACGTCCTGACTTTC.

The table lists this clonotype with many counts. DNA for the CDR3: TGTGCCAGCAGCTCGGACAGGGAGGGCTATGGCTACACCTTC. Amino acid sequence: CASSSDREGYGYTF. J is TRBJ1-2 and V is TRBV11-2; 8 bases are a match to TRBD1. Trimming removed 4 bases from V and 4 bases from J; junction bases left unmatched: 5. CDR1 is SGHAT and CDR2 is FQNNGV in the germline V gene. This CDR3 has 14 residues.

Many counts were recorded for this clonotype. This chain joins TRBV29-1 and TRBJ2-1, with TRBD1 matching over 7 bases. The trim removed 4 bases at V and 4 bases at J, leaving 4 bases unmatched. The CDR3 has 13 residues. Germline CDR1 SQVTM, CDR2 ANQGSEA. The CDR3 region has the DNA TGCAGCGTTGGACAGGGACCTTACAATGAGCAGTTCTTC. The encoded protein is CSVGQGPYNEQFF.

By frequency in the sample, this clonotype is medium-sized. The V gene is TRBV19, the J gene TRBJ1-5, with unresolved D. Germline lookup yields CDR1 LNHDA and CDR2 SQIVND (reference sequence). The V end lost 3 bases, the J end lost 1 base, and 10 bases lay between the germline ends. The CDR3 runs to 15 residues. The CDR3 DNA is TGTGCCAGTAGTATCCTGGGATCCAGCAATCAGCCCCAGCATTTT. Translation: CASSILGSSNQPQHF.

The chain employs TRBV9 and TRBJ2-3; D might be TRBD2 (6 bases). The length of the CDR3 is 13 residues. Trimming left V 0 bases short and J 6 bases short, with 8 bases between. Looked up from germline, CDR1 is SGDLS and CDR2 is YYNGEE. CDR3 protein: CASSVDAGDTQYF. CDR3 DNA sequence: TGTGCCAGCAGCGTAGATGCGGGGGATACGCAGTATTTT.

This clonotype was found many times. The rearrangement uses TRBV2 and TRBJ2-1, with D possibly being TRBD2 (6 bases). The CDR3 consists of 14 residues. Germline V gene lookup returns CDR1 SNHLY and CDR2 FYNNEI. V was cut by 4 bases and J by 9 bases, with 16 bases left in between. CDR3 nucleotide sequence: TGTGCCAGCAGTGGACTAGGAGGTTTCAGTGAGCAGTTCTTC. This translates into CASSGLGGFSEQFF.

In its sample, this clonotype was seen many times. Here the CDR3 reads CASSLHGSWEQYF. CDR3 DNA: TGTGCCAGCAGCTTACACGGGAGCTGGGAGCAGTACTTC. V and J are TRBV7-2 and TRBJ2-7; D may be TRBD2 (6 bases). Germline V gene lookup returns CDR1 SGHTA and CDR2 FQGNSA. The CDR3 length is 13 residues. V lost 2 bases and J lost 7, with 12 bases in between.

The table lists this clonotype with many counts. At one end the junction does not follow the germline gene, possibly because of a read error. The chain combines TRBV28 with TRBJ1-6; D is unresolved. The CDR3 is made up of 9 amino acids. Germline V gives CDR1 MDHEN, CDR2 SYDVKM. The CDR3 region has the DNA TGTGCCACCAGTTCACCCCTCCACTTT. Its protein is CATSSPLHF.

This rearrangement joins TRBV28 to TRBJ2-5; TRBD1 matches 12 bases. V dropped 6 bases and J dropped 4; count of bases not matched to a gene: 6. The CDR3 has 15 residues. Germline V gene lookup returns CDR1 MDHEN and CDR2 SYDVKM. The CDR3 DNA follows: TGTGCCAGCAGCGCACCGGGACAGGGGGCAGAGACCCAGTACTTC. Protein product: CASSAPGQGAETQYF. Together with reference TRBV28 and TRBJ2-5, the CDR3 gives the full variable domain: DVKVTQSSRYLVKRTGEKVFLECVQDMDHENMFWYRQDPGLGLRLIYFSYDVKMKEKGDIPEGYSVSREKKERFSLILESASTNQTSMYLCASSAPGQGAETQYFGPGTRLLVL.

This clonotype has at least ten counts. The chain joins TRBV20-1 to TRBJ2-7; D perhaps matches TRBD2 (6 bases). The CDR3 consists of 14 residues. Trimming removed 3 bases from V and 1 base from J, with 13 bases in between. Germline lookup yields CDR1 DFQATT and CDR2 SNEGSKA (reference sequence). CDR3 in amino acids: CSASWGSGSYEQYF. DNA for the CDR3: TGCAGTGCTAGCTGGGGAAGCGGGTCCTACGAGCAGTACTTC.

This clonotype came up a few times. This rearrangement joins TRBV21-1 to TRBJ1-2. TRBV21-1 is deemed a pseudogene. This CDR3 region has 14 residues. The CDR3 DNA reads as TGTGCCAGCAGGAGGGGAAGGCCAAAACGGGGCTACACCTTC. Its protein product is CASRRGRPKRGYTF.

This chain links TRBV6-2 or TRBV6-3 with TRBJ2-5; 7 bases align to TRBD1. This CDR3 has 15 residues. The V and J ends lost 6 bases and 1 base, in that order; junction bases with no gene match: 8. Germline V CDR1 and CDR2: MNHEY, SVGEGT. The CDR3, as DNA: TGTGCCAGCAGGCTGGGACAGTACACCCAAGAGACCCAGTACTTC. Translating it yields CASRLGQYTQETQYF.

The chain recombines TRBV2 with TRBJ2-2, with D possibly matching TRBD1 (5 bases). Trimming removed 8 bases from V and 0 bases from J, with 10 bases in between. The germline V gene has CDR1 SNHLY and CDR2 FYNNEI. This CDR3 is 14 amino acids long. CDR3 bases: TGTGCCAGCTGGGGCTCACCGAACACCGGGGAGCTGTTTTTT. Its protein is CASWGSPNTGELFF.

The chain combines TRBV20-1 with TRBJ2-7; 8 bases line up with TRBD2. Trimming cost V 2 bases and J 3 bases; bases outside gene matches: 6. The germline CDR1 and CDR2 sequences are DFQATT and SNEGSKA (reference sequence). CDR3 size: 14 residues. For the CDR3, the DNA is TGCAGTGCTAGAATGGCGGGAGGAGACTACGAGCAGTACTTC. Protein: CSARMAGGDYEQYF.

This clonotype was found many times. V and J are TRBV28 and TRBJ2-6; D tentatively reads TRBD1 or TRBD2 (6 bases each). CDR3 size: 16 residues. Trimming took off 5 bases at V and 0 bases at J, with 11 bases between the two ends. The germline V gene encodes CDR1 MDHEN and CDR2 SYDVKM. Here the CDR3 reads CASSGGLFSGANVLTF. Written as DNA, the CDR3 is TGTGCCAGCAGTGGGGGGCTCTTCTCTGGGGCCAACGTCCTGACTTTC.

In its sample, this clonotype was seen many times. The chain carries TRBV11-2 and TRBJ2-6; maybe TRBD2 (5 bases). This CDR3 has 14 amino acids. Trimming stripped 3 bases from V and 7 bases from J, with 10 bases between. CDR1 SGHAT and CDR2 FQNNGV come from the germline V gene. This CDR3 reads CASSLRVGANVLTF. Here the CDR3 DNA reads TGTGCCAGCAGCTTGAGGGTGGGAGCCAACGTCCTGACTTTC.

This clonotype was recorded many times. The gene calls are TRBV6-2 or TRBV6-3 and TRBJ2-7; D is perhaps TRBD2 (5 bases). Germline CDR1 MNHEY, CDR2 SVGEGT. CDR3 length: 16 amino acids. The V and J ends lost 6 bases and 0 bases respectively, with 18 bases between them. The CDR3 DNA reads as TGTGCCAGCAGCCCCTTTCGGGAAGCGAGCTCCTACGAGCAGTACTTC. Translating it yields CASSPFREASSYEQYF.

In its sample, this clonotype was seen many times. J is TRBJ2-2 and V is TRBV24-1; D ambiguous. V lost 3 bases to trimming and J lost 5 bases, with 9 bases between them. The CDR3 contains 14 residues. CDR1 and CDR2 from the germline V gene are KGHDR and SFDVKD. The CDR3 loop is CATSDPGPTGELFF. In nucleotides, the CDR3 is TGTGCCACCAGTGATCCCGGGCCGACCGGGGAGCTGTTTTTT.

The CDR3 DNA reads as TGTGCCAGCAGCTCCGCCCCCTCACTGTACTACAATGAGCAGTTCTTC. This codes for CASSSAPSLYYNEQFF. The rearrangement joins TRBV7-2 to TRBJ2-1; D gene uncertain. The V end was cut by 4 bases, the J end by 3 bases, with 16 bases between. The CDR3 has 16 residues. CDR1 and CDR2 from the germline V gene are SGHTA and FQGNSA.